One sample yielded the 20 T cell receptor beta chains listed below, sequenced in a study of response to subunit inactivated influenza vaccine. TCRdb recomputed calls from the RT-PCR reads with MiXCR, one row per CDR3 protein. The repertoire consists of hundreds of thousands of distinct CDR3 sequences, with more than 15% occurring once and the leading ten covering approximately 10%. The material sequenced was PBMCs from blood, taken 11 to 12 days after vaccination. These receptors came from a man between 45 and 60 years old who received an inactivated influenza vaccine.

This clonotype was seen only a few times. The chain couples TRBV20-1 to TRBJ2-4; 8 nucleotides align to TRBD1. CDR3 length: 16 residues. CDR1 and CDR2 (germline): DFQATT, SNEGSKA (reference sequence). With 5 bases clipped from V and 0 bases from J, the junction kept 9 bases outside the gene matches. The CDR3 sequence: CSALRGTGIAKNIQYF. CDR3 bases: TGCAGTGCTTTACGAGGGACAGGTATAGCCAAAAACATTCAGTACTTC.

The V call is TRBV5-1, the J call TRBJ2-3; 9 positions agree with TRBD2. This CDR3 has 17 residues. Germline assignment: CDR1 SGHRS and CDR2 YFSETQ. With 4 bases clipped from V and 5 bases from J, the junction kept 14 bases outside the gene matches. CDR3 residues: CASSKLGAGGPGDTQYF. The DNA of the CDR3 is TGCGCCAGCAGCAAACTAGGGGCGGGGGGGCCCGGAGATACGCAGTATTTT.

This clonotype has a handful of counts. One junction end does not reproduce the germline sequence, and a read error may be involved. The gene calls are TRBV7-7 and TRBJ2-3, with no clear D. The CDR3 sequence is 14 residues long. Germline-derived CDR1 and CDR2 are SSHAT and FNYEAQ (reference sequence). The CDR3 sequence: CASSLVGLGDTQYF. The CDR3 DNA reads TGTGCTAGCAGCTTAGTCGGTCTCGGGGATACGCAGTATTTT.

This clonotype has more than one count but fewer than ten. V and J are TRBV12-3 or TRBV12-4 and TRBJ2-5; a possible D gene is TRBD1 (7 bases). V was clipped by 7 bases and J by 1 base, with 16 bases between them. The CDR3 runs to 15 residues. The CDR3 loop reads CASNQGGAVQETQYF. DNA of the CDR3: TGTGCCAGCAATCAGGGGGGAGCCGTCCAAGAGACCCAGTACTTC.

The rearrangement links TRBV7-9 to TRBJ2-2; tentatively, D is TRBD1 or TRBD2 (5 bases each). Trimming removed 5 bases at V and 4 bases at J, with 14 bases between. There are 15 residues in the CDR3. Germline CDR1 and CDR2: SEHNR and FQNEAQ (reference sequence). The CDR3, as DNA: TGTGCCAGCAGCCGGGGACCCCTCGTCACCGGGGAGCTGTTTTTT. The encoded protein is CASSRGPLVTGELFF.

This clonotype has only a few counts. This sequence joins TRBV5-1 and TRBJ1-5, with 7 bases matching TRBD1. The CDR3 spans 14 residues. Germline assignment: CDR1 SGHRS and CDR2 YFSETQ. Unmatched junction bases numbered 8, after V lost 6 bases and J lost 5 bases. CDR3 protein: CASNLRQGDQPQHF. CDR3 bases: TGCGCCAGCAACCTCAGACAGGGCGATCAGCCCCAGCATTTT. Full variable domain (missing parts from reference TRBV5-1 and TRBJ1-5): KAGVTQTPRYLIKTRGQQVTLSCSPISGHRSVSWYQQTPGQGLQFLFEYFSETQRNKGNFPGRFSGRQFSNSRSEMNVSTLELGDSALYLCASNLRQGDQPQHFGDGTRLSIL.

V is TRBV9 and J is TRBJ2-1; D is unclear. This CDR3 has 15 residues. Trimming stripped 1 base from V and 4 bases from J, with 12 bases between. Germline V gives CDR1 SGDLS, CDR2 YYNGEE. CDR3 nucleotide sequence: TGTGCCAGCAGCGTAAGGGATATGCGTTACAATGAGCAGTTCTTC. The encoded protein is CASSVRDMRYNEQFF.

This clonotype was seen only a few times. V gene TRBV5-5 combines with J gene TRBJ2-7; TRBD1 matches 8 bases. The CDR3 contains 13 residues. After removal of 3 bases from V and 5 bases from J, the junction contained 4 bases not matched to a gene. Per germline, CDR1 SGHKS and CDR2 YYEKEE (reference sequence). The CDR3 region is CASSYWTGNEQYF. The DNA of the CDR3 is TGTGCCAGCAGCTATTGGACAGGGAACGAGCAGTACTTC. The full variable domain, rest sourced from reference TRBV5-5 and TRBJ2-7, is DAGVTQSPTHLIKTRGQQVTLRCSPISGHKSVSWYQQVLGQGPQFIFQYYEKEERGRGNFPDRFSARQFPNYSSELNVNALLLGDSALYLCASSYWTGNEQYFGPGTRLTVT.

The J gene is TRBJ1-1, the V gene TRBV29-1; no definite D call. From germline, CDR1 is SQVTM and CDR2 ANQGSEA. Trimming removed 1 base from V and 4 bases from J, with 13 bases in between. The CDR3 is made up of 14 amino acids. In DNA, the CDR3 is TGCAGCGTTGAAGGTACATCGGTTGTCACTGAAGCTTTCTTT. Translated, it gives CSVEGTSVVTEAFF.

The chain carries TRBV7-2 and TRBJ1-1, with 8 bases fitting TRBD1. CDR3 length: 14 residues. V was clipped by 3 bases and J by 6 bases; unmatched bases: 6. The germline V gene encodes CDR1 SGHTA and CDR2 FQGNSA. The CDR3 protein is CASSLAGGQAEAFF. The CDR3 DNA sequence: TGTGCCAGCAGCTTGGCAGGGGGCCAGGCTGAAGCTTTCTTT.

CDR3 region: CASSLGRASGYQETQYF. The CDR3 DNA follows: TGTGCCAGCAGCTTAGGGCGTGCTAGCGGATACCAAGAGACCCAGTACTTC. The chain has TRBV11-2 and TRBJ2-5, with 7 nucleotides matching TRBD2. Germline CDR1 and CDR2: SGHAT and FQNNGV. The CDR3 sequence is 17 residues long. V lost 1 base, J lost 0 bases, and 8 bases stayed unmatched.

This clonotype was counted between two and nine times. The CDR3 nucleotides are TGTGCCAGCAGTACAAGACAAATCCCGGGGCAGTACTTC. Amino acid sequence: CASSTRQIPGQYF. The chain is built from TRBV6-6 and TRBJ2-7; D is undetermined. Germline assignment: CDR1 MNHNY and CDR2 SVGAGI (reference sequence). V was trimmed by 5 bases and J by 9 bases, leaving 17 bases between them. This CDR3 comprises 13 residues.

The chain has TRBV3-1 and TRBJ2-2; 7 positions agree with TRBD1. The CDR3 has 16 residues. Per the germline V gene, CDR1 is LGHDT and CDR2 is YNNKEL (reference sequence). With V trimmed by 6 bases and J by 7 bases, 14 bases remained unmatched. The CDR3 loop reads CASRLSLTGIGGELFF. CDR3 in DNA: TGTGCCAGCAGGCTATCCTTGACAGGGATTGGCGGGGAGCTGTTTTTT.

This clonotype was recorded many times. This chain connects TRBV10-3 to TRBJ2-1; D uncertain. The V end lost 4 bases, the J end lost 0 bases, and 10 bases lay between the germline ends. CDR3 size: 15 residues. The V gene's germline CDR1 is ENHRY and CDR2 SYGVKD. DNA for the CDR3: TGTGCCATCAGTGCTACAGAGCTCTCCTACAATGAGCAGTTCTTC. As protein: CAISATELSYNEQFF.

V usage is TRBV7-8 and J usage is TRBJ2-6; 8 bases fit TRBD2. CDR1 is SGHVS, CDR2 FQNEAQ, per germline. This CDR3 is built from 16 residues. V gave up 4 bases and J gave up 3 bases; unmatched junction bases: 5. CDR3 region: CASSSGLANGANVLTF. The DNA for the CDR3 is TGTGCCAGCAGCTCTGGACTAGCCAATGGGGCCAACGTCCTGACTTTC.

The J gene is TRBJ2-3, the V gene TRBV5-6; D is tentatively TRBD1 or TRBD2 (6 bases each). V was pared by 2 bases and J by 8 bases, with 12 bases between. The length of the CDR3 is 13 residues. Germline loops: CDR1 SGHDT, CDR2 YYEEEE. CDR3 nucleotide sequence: TGTGCCAGCAGCTTTAAGGGGGGTTCTACGCAGTATTTT. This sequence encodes CASSFKGGSTQYF.

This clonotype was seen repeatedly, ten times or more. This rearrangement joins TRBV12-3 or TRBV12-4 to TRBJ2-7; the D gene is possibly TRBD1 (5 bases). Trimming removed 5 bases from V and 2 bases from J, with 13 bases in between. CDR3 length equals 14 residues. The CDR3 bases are TGTGCCAGCAGTAAATCAGGGTTGGCCTACGAGCAGTACTTC. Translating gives CASSKSGLAYEQYF.

The CDR3 loop reads CASSPDPRYTQYF. CDR3 in DNA: TGTGCCAGCAGCCCCGACCCCCGCTATACGCAGTATTTT. The V gene is TRBV11-2, the J gene TRBJ2-3; no definite D call. Trimming removed 5 bases at V and 7 bases at J, with 13 bases between. The CDR3 runs 13 residues. The V gene's germline CDR1 is SGHAT and CDR2 FQNNGV.

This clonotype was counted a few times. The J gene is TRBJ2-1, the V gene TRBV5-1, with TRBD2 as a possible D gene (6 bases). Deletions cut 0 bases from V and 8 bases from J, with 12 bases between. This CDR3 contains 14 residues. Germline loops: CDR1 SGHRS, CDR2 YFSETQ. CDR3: CASSLDAGWDEQFF. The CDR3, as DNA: TGCGCCAGCAGCTTGGATGCGGGGTGGGATGAGCAGTTCTTC.

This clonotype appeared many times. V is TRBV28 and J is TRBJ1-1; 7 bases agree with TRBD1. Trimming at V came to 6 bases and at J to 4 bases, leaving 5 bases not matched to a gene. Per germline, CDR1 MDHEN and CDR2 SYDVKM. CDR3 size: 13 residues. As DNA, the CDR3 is TGTGCCAGCAGCCTTCGACAGGGCACTGAAGCTTTCTTT. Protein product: CASSLRQGTEAFF.